This T cell receptor (beta chain) was profiled in a study of T-cell memory formation after mild COVID-19. Study-wide findings and caveats: Clones shrinking from day 15 to 85 showed even CD4/CD8 mixes; later expanders tilted CD4+.

TCRdb reprocessed the 5' RACE reads via MiXCR and lists one record per CDR3 protein. The sample consists of 110,000 or so distinct CDR3 sequences, approximately 22% of them appearing once. Concerning this clonotype: Antigen specificity is unknown.

This CDR3 spans 14 amino acids. The J segment lost 4 bases and the V segment lost 6 bases, leaving 5 bases of the junction unmatched. This receptor was taken from a man between 18 and 35 years old who had mild COVID-19 (a few samples of this study predate the infection). Cell type and time point are not known. The V and J genes are TRBV12-3 or TRBV12-4 and TRBJ2-4, with 8 bases lining up with TRBD1. Material for sequencing was PBMCs or a T cell subset sorted from them (not recorded which). In nucleotides, the CDR3 is TGTGCCAGCAGAGGACGACAGGGGAAAAACATTCAGTACTTC. It codes for CASRGRQGKNIQYF.